This passage covers 31 T cell receptor beta chains from one sample sequenced in a study of blood T cell repertoires in COVID-19 (dated by TCRdb to the early 2020s). Library construction relied on the immunoSEQ multiplex PCR assay. TCRdb carries this immuneACCESS record with in-frame sequences only. Its versions omit some clonotypes, under half of them owing to an unresolved V gene in the studies checked, with the rest unexplained. The sample data list about 200,000 clones, and 75% to 85% of these were observed just once. The ten top clones hold 7.5% to 9.5% of the sample. The sequencing input was peripheral blood. The receptor source for this set is a woman older than 75 with COVID-19, enrolled during active disease.

This clone was recorded a few times. The rearrangement links TRBV3-1 (or the pseudogene TRBV3-2) to TRBJ1-2, with D tentatively TRBD1 (6 bases). The CDR3 sequence is 12 residues long. V lost 5 bases, J lost 8 bases, and 12 bases lay in between. Germline CDR1 and CDR2: LGHDT and YNNKEL (reference sequence). For the CDR3, the DNA is TGTGCCAGCAGCAGCAGGGGAGACGGCTACACCTTC. The encoded protein is CASSSRGDGYTF.

This clone has only one observation. The gene calls are TRBV19 and TRBJ1-6; no reliable D call. CDR3 length: 14 residues. V was trimmed by 7 bases and J by 9 bases, leaving 16 bases between them. CDR1 is LNHDA, CDR2 SQIVND, per germline (reference sequence). CDR3 residues: CASTGREKASPLHF. The CDR3 region has the DNA TGTGCCAGTACAGGCAGAGAGAAAGCTTCACCCCTCCACTTT.

The genes are TRBV5-1 and TRBJ1-6, with 7 bases matching TRBD1. The germline V gene encodes CDR1 SGHRS and CDR2 YFSETQ. The CDR3 consists of 13 residues. The V gene end was trimmed by 6 bases and the J gene end by 7 bases; junction bases not matched to a gene: 4. For the CDR3, the DNA is TGCGCCAGCACGCCAGGGGGGAATTCACCCCTCCACTTT. It codes for CASTPGGNSPLHF.

This chain uses TRBV5-1 with TRBJ1-1; 8 nucleotides align to TRBD1. CDR1 and CDR2 (germline): SGHRS, YFSETQ. This CDR3 is 14 amino acids long. V was pared by 2 bases and J by 4 bases, with 4 bases of the junction left unmatched. This CDR3 reads CASSLPGGGTEAFF. The DNA of the CDR3 is TGCGCCAGCAGCTTACCAGGGGGCGGCACTGAAGCTTTCTTT.

The chain links TRBV9 to TRBJ2-6; D uncertain. This CDR3 spans 15 amino acids. Looked up from germline, CDR1 is SGDLS and CDR2 is YYNGEE. The V gene lost 4 bases and the J gene lost 1 base, with 9 bases spanning the gap. Written as DNA, the CDR3 is TGTGCCAGCAGCCCCCAGAGGTCTGGGGCCAACGTCCTGACTTTC. This encodes CASSPQRSGANVLTF.

J is TRBJ1-4 and V is TRBV6-1; D gene unclear. Germline CDR1 reads MNHNS; CDR2 reads SASEGT. CDR3 size: 17 residues. V gave up 2 bases and J gave up 7 bases, with 20 bases separating them. The CDR3 protein is CASSENPPGSWGEKLFF. The CDR3 nucleotides read TGTGCCAGCAGTGAAAACCCCCCGGGGAGCTGGGGTGAAAAACTGTTTTTT.

The chain employs TRBV11-2 and TRBJ1-5; D is unclear. Trimming pared 1 base from V and 4 bases from J, leaving 8 bases between. The CDR3 spans 14 residues. Germline loops: CDR1 SGHAT, CDR2 FQNNGV. CDR3 region: CASSLGPGNQPQHF. In nucleotides, the CDR3 is TGTGCCAGCAGCTTAGGCCCGGGGAATCAGCCCCAGCATTTT.

This chain links TRBV5-6 with TRBJ2-6, with D maybe TRBD1 (6 bases). The germline V gene has CDR1 SGHDT and CDR2 YYEEEE. Trimming took off 2 bases at V and 0 bases at J, with 12 bases between the two ends. The CDR3 spans 17 residues. This CDR3 is CASSFSRTVSGANVLTF. In nucleotides, the CDR3 is TGTGCCAGCAGCTTTTCCCGGACAGTCTCTGGGGCCAACGTCCTGACTTTC.

This clone was seen more than once but under ten times. The V call is TRBV5-1, the J call TRBJ2-7; 12 bases align to TRBD1. The CDR3 runs to 17 residues. V lost 7 bases and J lost 7; bases outside the gene matches: 18. Germline V gene sequence: CDR1 SGHRS, CDR2 YFSETQ. The CDR3 sequence: CASSYRPPGQGADEQYF. CDR3 coding DNA: TGCGCCAGCTCTTACCGCCCCCCGGGACAGGGGGCCGATGAGCAGTACTTC.

The chain employs TRBV3-1 (or the pseudogene TRBV3-2) and TRBJ2-3; D is perhaps TRBD2 (6 bases). In germline, CDR1 is LGHDT, CDR2 YNNKEL (reference sequence). The V end lost 6 bases, the J end lost 3 bases, and 10 bases lay between the germline ends. The CDR3 has 13 amino acids. CDR3 region: CASRLATTDTQYF. The CDR3 nucleotides are TGTGCCAGCAGGCTAGCGACGACAGATACGCAGTATTTT.

The chain has TRBV27 and TRBJ1-2; the D gene is possibly TRBD1 (5 bases). Deletions cut 2 bases from V and 1 base from J, with 11 bases between. There are 15 residues in the CDR3. Germline V gene sequence: CDR1 MNHEY, CDR2 SMNVEV (reference sequence). The CDR3 here is CASSLKGAVNYGYTF. As DNA, the CDR3 is TGTGCCAGCAGTTTAAAAGGGGCTGTTAACTATGGCTACACCTTC.

The chain couples TRBV15 to TRBJ2-1, with D possibly being TRBD2 (6 bases). From germline, CDR1 is LNHNV and CDR2 YYDKDF (reference sequence). CDR3 length: 16 amino acids. V was pared by 0 bases and J by 4 bases, with 13 bases between. This CDR3 reads CATSRDKLANYNEQFF. CDR3 coding DNA: TGTGCCACCAGCAGAGATAAGCTAGCGAATTACAATGAGCAGTTCTTC.

The chain is built from TRBV9 and TRBJ2-5, with a possible D match to TRBD2 (6 bases). Looked up from germline, CDR1 is SGDLS and CDR2 is YYNGEE. The CDR3 runs 15 residues. V lost 0 bases and J 2 bases, leaving 11 bases between the germline ends. CDR3 sequence: CASSVAPGTQETQYF. In nucleotides, the CDR3 is TGTGCCAGCAGCGTAGCCCCAGGGACTCAAGAGACCCAGTACTTC.

This clone was found a few times. This chain links TRBV9 with TRBJ2-1; 10 nucleotides line up with TRBD2. V dropped 5 bases and J dropped 7; count of bases not matched to a gene: 9. The CDR3 extends over 15 amino acids. In germline, CDR1 is SGDLS, CDR2 YYNGEE. The CDR3 bases are TGTGCCAGCAGTAATGAGGGACTAGCGAGGAATGAGCAGTTCTTC. Its translation is CASSNEGLARNEQFF.

This clone was seen a single time. The V gene is TRBV5-1, the J gene TRBJ1-1; 7 bases align to TRBD1. The CDR3 covers 13 residues. CDR1 is SGHRS and CDR2 is YFSETQ in the germline V gene. V dropped 1 base and J dropped 10; count of bases not matched to a gene: 7. CDR3 DNA sequence: TGCGCCAGCAGCTTGAGAGGGGGCCTAGGAGCTTTCTTT. Protein: CASSLRGGLGAFF.

This chain links TRBV30 with TRBJ1-5; perhaps TRBD1 as D (5 bases). Germline CDR1 reads GTSNPN; CDR2 reads SVGIG (reference sequence). This CDR3 spans 13 amino acids. The V end was cut by 3 bases, the J end by 7 bases, with 13 bases between. The CDR3 DNA reads TGTGCCTGGAGCCGGCAGGGTGGACAGCCCCAGCATTTT. Translated: CAWSRQGGQPQHF.

This chain uses TRBV28 with TRBJ1-2, with TRBD1 matching 8 bases. J lost 1 base, V lost 5 bases, and 6 bases had no gene match. The V gene's germline CDR1 is MDHEN and CDR2 SYDVKM. CDR3 length equals 15 residues. The CDR3 spells CASSPTGAINYGYTF. The CDR3 DNA is TGTGCCAGCAGTCCGACAGGGGCGATTAACTATGGCTACACCTTC.

This chain joins TRBV19 and TRBJ2-5, with 8 bases fitting TRBD1. The CDR3 contains 13 residues. V lost 6 bases, J lost 2 bases, and 2 bases stayed unmatched. The V gene's germline CDR1 is LNHDA and CDR2 SQIVND (reference sequence). The DNA of the CDR3 is TGTGCCAGTAGAAGGACAGGGCAAGAGACCCAGTACTTC. Amino acids: CASRRTGQETQYF.

The CDR3 here is CASSQDTGARSYNSPLHF. The CDR3 DNA is TGCGCCAGCAGCCAAGATACAGGGGCCAGGTCCTATAATTCACCCCTCCACTTT. This chain uses TRBV4-1 with TRBJ1-6; 7 positions match TRBD1. The germline gives CDR1 MGHRA, CDR2 YSYEKL. J was trimmed by 1 base and V by 0 bases; bases with no gene match: 6. This CDR3 contains 18 residues.

The V gene is TRBV30, the J gene TRBJ1-6; 7 bases match TRBD1. The junction had 3 bases not matched to a gene; V was cut back by 1 base and J by 0 bases. CDR3 length: 16 residues. Germline V gene data show CDR1 as GTSNPN and CDR2 as SVGIG (reference sequence). Written as DNA, the CDR3 is TGTGCCTGGAGTGGACAGGGTGGCTCCTATAATTCACCCCTCCACTTT. It specifies CAWSGQGGSYNSPLHF.

This clone has just one count. The chain carries TRBV6-2 or TRBV6-3 and TRBJ1-2; TRBD1 matches 9 bases. Losses at the gene ends were 5 bases for V and 6 bases for J; bases not matched to a gene: 7. From germline, CDR1 is MNHEY and CDR2 SVGEGT. CDR3 length: 14 residues. The DNA of the CDR3 is TGTGCCAGCAGTGGGCGACAGGGGGTTAATGGCTACACCTTC. It codes for CASSGRQGVNGYTF.

The gene calls are TRBV6-5 and TRBJ1-1; 10 nucleotides match TRBD1. From germline, CDR1 is MNHEY and CDR2 SVGAGI. This CDR3 has 14 residues. The J segment lost 11 bases and the V segment lost 6 bases, leaving 12 bases of the junction unmatched. This CDR3 is CASSPGDRGFSAFF. The CDR3 bases are TGTGCCAGCAGCCCAGGGGACAGGGGTTTTTCGGCTTTCTTT.

This clone was recorded only once. This chain connects TRBV2 to TRBJ2-1; possibly TRBD1 for D (5 bases). V was clipped by 7 bases and J by 7 bases, with 8 bases between them. The germline CDR1 and CDR2 sequences are SNHLY and FYNNEI. This CDR3 region has 11 residues. The CDR3 DNA sequence: TGTGCCAGCAAAGGGGCTAATGAGCAGTTCTTC. It translates to CASKGANEQFF.

The chain employs TRBV12-1 and TRBJ2-5; the DNA was not compared with TRBD2, the D call given in the table. TRBV12-1 is assigned pseudogene status. The CDR3 extends over 15 amino acids. CDR3 residues: CASSFIAGVKETQYF. CDR3 sequence (DNA): TGTGCCAGCAGCTTTATAGCGGGAGTGAAAGAGACCCAGTACTTC.

This clone was seen more than once but under ten times. The chain employs TRBV7-3 and TRBJ2-2; TRBD2 agrees at 8 bases. V was pared by 2 bases and J by 4 bases, with 3 bases of the junction left unmatched. CDR3 size: 15 residues. Germline V gene lookup returns CDR1 SGHTA and CDR2 FQGTGA. The CDR3 DNA reads as TGTGCCAGCAGCTTATTAGCGGGACTCACCGGGGAGCTGTTTTTT. Its translation is CASSLLAGLTGELFF.

The chain combines TRBV6-6 with TRBJ2-2, with unresolved D. Trimming pared 5 bases from V and 0 bases from J, leaving 7 bases between. This CDR3 is built from 14 residues. Germline V gene sequence: CDR1 MNHNY, CDR2 SVGAGI (reference sequence). CDR3 sequence: CASSPQTNTGELFF. CDR3 DNA sequence: TGTGCCAGCAGTCCCCAAACGAACACCGGGGAGCTGTTTTTT.

The genes are TRBV24-1 and TRBJ1-3; no definite D call. The DNA end is a closer match to TRBJ2-2, so the J assignment may be wrong. This CDR3 is 15 amino acids long. The germline CDR1 and CDR2 sequences are KGHDR and SFDVKD. The CDR3 nucleotides read TGTGCCACCAGTGAGACCCGGAAGAACACCGGGGAGCTGTTTTTT. It is translated as CATSETRKNTGELFF.

The CDR3 region is CASSLGTGWDEKLFF. CDR3 coding DNA: TGCGCCAGCAGCTTGGGGACAGGGTGGGATGAAAAACTGTTTTTT. The V gene is TRBV5-1, the J gene TRBJ1-4, with 8 bases aligning to TRBD1. Trimming at V came to 0 bases and at J to 6 bases, leaving 4 bases not matched to a gene. The CDR3 sequence is 15 residues long. The germline V gene has CDR1 SGHRS and CDR2 YFSETQ.

Turning to this clone: This sample also contains other DNA sequences that code for the same CDR3. This chain uses TRBV6-5 with TRBJ1-2, with 8 bases fitting TRBD1. The CDR3 covers 14 residues. Looked up from germline, CDR1 is MNHEY and CDR2 is SVGAGI. After removal of 2 bases from V and 7 bases from J, the junction contained 6 bases not matched to a gene. This CDR3 is CASSYTGTGAGYTF. DNA of the CDR3: TGTGCCAGCAGTTACACCGGGACAGGTGCTGGCTACACCTTC.

The rearrangement links TRBV2 to TRBJ1-6, with unresolved D. Germline V lookup: CDR1 SNHLY, CDR2 FYNNEI. V lost 3 bases and J lost 10, with 10 bases in between. The CDR3 totals 13 residues. CDR3 in DNA: TGTGCCAGCAGTGACCCCGCGAGGTCACCCCTCCACTTT. Protein sequence: CASSDPARSPLHF. The full variable domain, with the rest looked up from reference TRBV2 and TRBJ1-6, is EPEVTQTPSHQVTQMGQEVILRCVPISNHLYFYWYRQILGQKVEFLVSFYNNEISEKSEIFDDQFSVERPDGSNFTLKIRSTKLEDSAMYFCASSDPARSPLHFGNGTRLTVT.

There are a few counts of this clone. The DNA for the CDR3 is TGTGCGACACTTCGGCAGGGGCAGGGCACTGAAGCTTTCTTT. Its translation is CATLRQGQGTEAFF. The rearrangement joins TRBV19 to TRBJ1-1, with D possibly being TRBD1 (6 bases). From germline, CDR1 is LNHDA and CDR2 SQIVND (reference sequence). The CDR3 consists of 14 residues.